This paragraph reports one TCR beta chain. Looked up from germline, CDR1 is LGHNA and CDR2 is YNFKEQ. The CDR3 totals 13 residues. The sample comes from a study of monozygotic twins with inflammatory bowel disease. Reanalyzing the 5' RACE reads, TCRdb keeps one entry per CDR3 protein, without DNA. In all, the sample yields around 200,000 distinct CDR3 sequences. This sequence joins TRBV4-2 and TRBJ1-2; without DNA, the TCRdb call of TRBD1 cannot be checked. The TCR comes from a human donor with ulcerative colitis or Crohn's disease, or a healthy co-twin of an affected twin (not recorded which). Sequences were obtained from blood. The CDR3 is CASSQTGTDGYTF.